This T cell receptor beta chain was sequenced during a study of Graves' ophthalmopathy and Graves' hyperthyroidism. Study-wide results and caveats: The model reached around 70% sensitivity and around 74% specificity for predicting ophthalmopathy progression.

Concerning this clonotype: Its cognate antigen is unknown.

Amplifying from RNA transcripts, the study obtained TCR beta CDR3 regions. RT-PCR was first run with HTBI primers, then multiplex PCR in a second round. MiXCR was run by TCRdb on the multiplex PCR reads, yielding one entry per CDR3 protein. The table lists about 550,000 distinct CDR3 sequences, 35% to 45% of them singletons. The CDR3 sequence is 15 residues long. V lost 4 bases and J lost 0; bases outside the gene matches: 6. Germline-derived CDR1 and CDR2 are SGHRS and YFSETQ. The diagnostic workup employed clinical symptoms, serum thyroxine, TRAb, thyroid ultrasound and orbital computed tomography. This sequence joins TRBV5-1 and TRBJ2-7, with 8 positions matching TRBD1. The sequencing sample was made of peripheral blood or thyroid tissue (not recorded which). The sequence derives from an adult man with Graves' hyperthyroidism. The chain's CDR3 is CASSAGTGFSYEQYF. DNA of the CDR3: TGCGCCAGCAGCGCCGGGACAGGCTTCTCCTACGAGCAGTACTTC.